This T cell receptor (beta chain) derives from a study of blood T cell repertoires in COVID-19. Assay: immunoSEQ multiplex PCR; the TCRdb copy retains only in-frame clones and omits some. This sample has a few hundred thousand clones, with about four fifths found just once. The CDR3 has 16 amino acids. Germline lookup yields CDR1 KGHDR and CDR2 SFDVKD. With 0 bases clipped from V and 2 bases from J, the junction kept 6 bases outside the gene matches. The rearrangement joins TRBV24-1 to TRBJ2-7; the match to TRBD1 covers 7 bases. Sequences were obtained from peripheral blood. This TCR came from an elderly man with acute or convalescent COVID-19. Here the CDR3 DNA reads TGTGCCACCAGTGATTTGCGGATGACAGGGCCCTACGAGCAGTACTTC. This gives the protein CATSDLRMTGPYEQYF.